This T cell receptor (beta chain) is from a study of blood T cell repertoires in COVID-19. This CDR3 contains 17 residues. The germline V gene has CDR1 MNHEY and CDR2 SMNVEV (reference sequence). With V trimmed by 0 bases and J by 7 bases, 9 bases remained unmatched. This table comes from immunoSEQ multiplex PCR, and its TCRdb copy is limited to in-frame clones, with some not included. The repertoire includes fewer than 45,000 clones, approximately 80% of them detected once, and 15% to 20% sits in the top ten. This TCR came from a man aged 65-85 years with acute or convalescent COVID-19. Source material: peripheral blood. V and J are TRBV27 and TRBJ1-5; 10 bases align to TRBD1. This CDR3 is CASSLSGDRGPRQPQHF. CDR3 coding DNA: TGTGCCAGCAGTTTATCGGGAGACAGGGGGCCAAGGCAGCCCCAGCATTTT.